This is a list of T cell receptor beta chains from one sample in a study of PD-L1 blockade in urothelial cancer. Only in-frame clones appear in the TCRdb table, and some are missing; sequencing was by immunoSEQ multiplex PCR. The sample carries tens of thousands of clones, nearly 85% recorded once. Source: PBMCs, taken around atezolizumab (anti-PD-L1) treatment. These receptor sequences come from a man aged 60 to 69 with urothelial cancer. CDR3s include the opening cysteine and the closing phenylalanine or tryptophan. The order of the fields is CDR3 DNA, CDR3 protein, D gene, V gene, J gene, clone size. The D gene is left open where the match is weak. Size values are once, few and many counts, or a class for expanded clones, and some rows have none.

CDR3 DNA: TGCAGCCCGAGGGGACTAGCGGGAGATCGGGGCACAGATACGCAGTATTTT
CDR3 protein: CSPRGLAGDRGTDTQYF
D gene: TRBD2
V gene: TRBV29-1
J gene: TRBJ2-3
clone size: NA

CDR3 DNA: TGCGCCAGCAGACCAAACTCAGGGGCGGTAGAGCAGTTCTTC
CDR3 protein: CASRPNSGAVEQFF
D gene: NA
V gene: TRBV5-1
J gene: TRBJ2-1
clone size: NA

CDR3 DNA: TGTGCCAGCAGTGAGACTATCGCGGTTAATGAGCAGTTCTTC
CDR3 protein: CASSETIAVNEQFF
D gene: NA
V gene: TRBV6-1
J gene: TRBJ2-1
clone size: NA

CDR3 DNA: TGCGCCAGCAGCTTGGGGACGACAGAGACCGACAATGAGCAGTTCTTC
CDR3 protein: CASSLGTTETDNEQFF
D gene: NA
V gene: TRBV5-1
J gene: TRBJ2-1
clone size: NA

CDR3 DNA: TGTGCCAGCTCACCATCTCCAGCGGGAGCCTCCTACGAGCAGTACTTC
CDR3 protein: CASSPSPAGASYEQYF
D gene: TRBD2
V gene: TRBV18
J gene: TRBJ2-7
clone size: NA

CDR3 DNA: TGTGCCAGCAGTTTCCAAGCGGGAGGAGGCTACGAGCAGTACTTC
CDR3 protein: CASSFQAGGGYEQYF
D gene: TRBD2
V gene: TRBV27
J gene: TRBJ2-7
clone size: NA

CDR3 DNA: TGTGCCAGCAGCTTCCGAAGGAGTGGCTACACCTTC
CDR3 protein: CASSFRRSGYTF
D gene: NA
V gene: TRBV11-2
J gene: TRBJ1-2
clone size: NA

CDR3 DNA: TGTGCCAGCTCACCACCGGGCCCTACAGAGAACGAGCAGTACTTC
CDR3 protein: CASSPPGPTENEQYF
D gene: NA
V gene: TRBV18
J gene: TRBJ2-7
clone size: once

CDR3 DNA: TGTGCCATCAGTGAGTCGGACAGAAGTTCCTACAATGAGCAGTTCTTC
CDR3 protein: CAISESDRSSYNEQFF
D gene: NA
V gene: TRBV10-3
J gene: TRBJ2-1
clone size: once

CDR3 DNA: TGTGCCAGTAGTAAACAGGGGCCCGGGACTAGGTTTTTTTTCGGGCCCTCCTACGAGCAGTACTTC
CDR3 protein: CASSKQGPGTRFFFGPSYEQYF
D gene: NA
V gene: TRBV19
J gene: TRBJ2-7
clone size: NA

CDR3 DNA: TGTGCCAGCAGCTTAGAAGAGGCGAACACTGAAGCTTTCTTT
CDR3 protein: CASSLEEANTEAFF
D gene: NA
V gene: TRBV7-8
J gene: TRBJ1-1
clone size: NA

CDR3 DNA: TGTGCCACCAGCAGAGACAGGACTAGCGGGCCGGGCGCAGATACGCAGTATTTT
CDR3 protein: CATSRDRTSGPGADTQYF
D gene: TRBD2
V gene: TRBV15
J gene: TRBJ2-3
clone size: once

CDR3 DNA: TGTGCCAGCAGCTTAGCCGTGACAGGGAGTCTGTACGAGCAGTACTTC
CDR3 protein: CASSLAVTGSLYEQYF
D gene: TRBD1
V gene: TRBV7-2
J gene: TRBJ2-7
clone size: NA

CDR3 DNA: TGTGCCATCAGATGGGACAGTCGGTCAAACTATGGCTACACCTTC
CDR3 protein: CAIRWDSRSNYGYTF
D gene: TRBD1
V gene: TRBV10-3
J gene: TRBJ1-2
clone size: NA

CDR3 DNA: TGTGCCAGCAGCTTAGGATTATTAGCGAACACCGGGGAGCTGTTTTTT
CDR3 protein: CASSLGLLANTGELFF
D gene: NA
V gene: TRBV11-3
J gene: TRBJ2-2
clone size: NA

CDR3 DNA: TGTGCCAGCAGCCTAGCGGGAGAGACCCAGTACTTC
CDR3 protein: CASSLAGETQYF
D gene: TRBD2
V gene: TRBV6-1
J gene: TRBJ2-5
clone size: NA

CDR3 DNA: TGTGCCATCAGTGAGTCGCTAGCGGGAGGACTCACAGATACGCAGTATTTT
CDR3 protein: CAISESLAGGLTDTQYF
D gene: TRBD2
V gene: TRBV10-3
J gene: TRBJ2-3
clone size: NA

CDR3 DNA: TGCGCCAGCAGCCATAGACAGACTCAGGGACTAGCGGGAGTTGGGTACGAGCAGTACTTC
CDR3 protein: CASSHRQTQGLAGVGYEQYF
D gene: TRBD2
V gene: TRBV4-1
J gene: TRBJ2-7
clone size: NA

CDR3 DNA: TGTGCCAGCAGTTTACAGACTTATTCACCCCTCCACTTT
CDR3 protein: CASSLQTYSPLHF
D gene: NA
V gene: TRBV28
J gene: TRBJ1-6
clone size: NA

CDR3 DNA: TGTGCCTGGAGTGCCATGCAGGGCGCTGGAAACACCGTATATTTT
CDR3 protein: CAWSAMQGAGNTVYF
D gene: NA
V gene: TRBV30
J gene: TRBJ1-3
clone size: NA

CDR3 DNA: TGTGCCAGCAGCGTAACGTCTTTTCAGGAGCAGTTCTTC
CDR3 protein: CASSVTSFQEQFF
D gene: NA
V gene: TRBV9
J gene: TRBJ2-1
clone size: NA

CDR3 DNA: TGTGCCAGCAGCTTAGGGGAGGGCGGGAGGAGATACAATGAGCAGTTCTTC
CDR3 protein: CASSLGEGGRRYNEQFF
D gene: TRBD2
V gene: TRBV7-9
J gene: TRBJ2-1
clone size: NA